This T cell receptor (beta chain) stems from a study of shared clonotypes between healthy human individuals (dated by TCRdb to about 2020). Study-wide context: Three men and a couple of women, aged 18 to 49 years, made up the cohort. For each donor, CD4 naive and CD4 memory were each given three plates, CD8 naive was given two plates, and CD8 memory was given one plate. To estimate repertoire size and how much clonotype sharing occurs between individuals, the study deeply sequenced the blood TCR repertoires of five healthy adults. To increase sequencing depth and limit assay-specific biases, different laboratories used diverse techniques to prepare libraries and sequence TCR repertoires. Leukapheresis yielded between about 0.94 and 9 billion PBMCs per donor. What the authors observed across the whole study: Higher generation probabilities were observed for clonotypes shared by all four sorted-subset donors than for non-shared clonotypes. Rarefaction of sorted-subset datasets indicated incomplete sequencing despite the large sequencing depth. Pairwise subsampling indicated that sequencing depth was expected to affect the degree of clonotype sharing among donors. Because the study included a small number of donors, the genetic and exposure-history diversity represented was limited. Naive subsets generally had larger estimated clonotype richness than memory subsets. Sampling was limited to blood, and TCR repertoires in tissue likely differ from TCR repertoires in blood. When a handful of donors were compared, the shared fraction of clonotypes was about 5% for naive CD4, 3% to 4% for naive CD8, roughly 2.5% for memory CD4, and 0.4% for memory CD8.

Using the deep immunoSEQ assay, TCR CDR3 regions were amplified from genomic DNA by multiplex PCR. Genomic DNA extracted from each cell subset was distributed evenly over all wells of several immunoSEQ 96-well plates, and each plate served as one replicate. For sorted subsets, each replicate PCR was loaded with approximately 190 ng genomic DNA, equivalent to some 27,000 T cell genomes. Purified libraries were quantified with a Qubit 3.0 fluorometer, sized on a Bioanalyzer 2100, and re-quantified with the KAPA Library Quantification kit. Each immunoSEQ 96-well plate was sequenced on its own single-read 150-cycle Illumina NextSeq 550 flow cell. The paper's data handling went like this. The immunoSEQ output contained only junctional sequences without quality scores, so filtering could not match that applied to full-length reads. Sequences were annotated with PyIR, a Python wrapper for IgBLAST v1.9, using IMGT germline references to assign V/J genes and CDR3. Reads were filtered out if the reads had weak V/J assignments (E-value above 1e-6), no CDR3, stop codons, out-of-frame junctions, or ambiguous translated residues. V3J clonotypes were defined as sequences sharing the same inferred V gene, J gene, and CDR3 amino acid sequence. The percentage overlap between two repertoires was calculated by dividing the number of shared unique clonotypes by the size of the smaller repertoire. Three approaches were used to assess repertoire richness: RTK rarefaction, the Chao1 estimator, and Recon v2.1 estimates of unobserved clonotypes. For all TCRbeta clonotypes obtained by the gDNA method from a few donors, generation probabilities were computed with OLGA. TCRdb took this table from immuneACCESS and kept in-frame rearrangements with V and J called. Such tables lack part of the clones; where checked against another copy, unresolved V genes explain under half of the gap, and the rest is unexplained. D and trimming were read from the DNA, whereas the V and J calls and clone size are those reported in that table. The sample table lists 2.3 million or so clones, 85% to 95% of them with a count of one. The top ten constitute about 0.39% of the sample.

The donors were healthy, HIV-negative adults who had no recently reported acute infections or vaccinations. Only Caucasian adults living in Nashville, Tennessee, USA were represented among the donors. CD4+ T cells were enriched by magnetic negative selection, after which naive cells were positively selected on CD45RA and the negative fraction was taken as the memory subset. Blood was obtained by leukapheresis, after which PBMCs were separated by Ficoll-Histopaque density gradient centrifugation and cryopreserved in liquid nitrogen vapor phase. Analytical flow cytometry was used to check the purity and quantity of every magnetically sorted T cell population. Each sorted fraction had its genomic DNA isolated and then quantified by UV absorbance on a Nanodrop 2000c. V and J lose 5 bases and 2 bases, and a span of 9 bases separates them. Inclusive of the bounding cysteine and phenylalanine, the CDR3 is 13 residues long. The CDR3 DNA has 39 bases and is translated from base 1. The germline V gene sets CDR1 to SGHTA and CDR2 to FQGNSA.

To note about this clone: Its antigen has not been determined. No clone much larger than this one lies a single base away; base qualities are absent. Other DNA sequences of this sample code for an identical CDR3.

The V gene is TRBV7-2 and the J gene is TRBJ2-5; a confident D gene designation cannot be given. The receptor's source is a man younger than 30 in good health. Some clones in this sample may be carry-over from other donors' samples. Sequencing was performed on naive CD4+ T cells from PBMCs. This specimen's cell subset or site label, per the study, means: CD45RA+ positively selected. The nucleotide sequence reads TGTGCCAGCAGCCGATTGCGTCAAGAGACCCAGTACTTC. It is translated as CASSRLRQETQYF.